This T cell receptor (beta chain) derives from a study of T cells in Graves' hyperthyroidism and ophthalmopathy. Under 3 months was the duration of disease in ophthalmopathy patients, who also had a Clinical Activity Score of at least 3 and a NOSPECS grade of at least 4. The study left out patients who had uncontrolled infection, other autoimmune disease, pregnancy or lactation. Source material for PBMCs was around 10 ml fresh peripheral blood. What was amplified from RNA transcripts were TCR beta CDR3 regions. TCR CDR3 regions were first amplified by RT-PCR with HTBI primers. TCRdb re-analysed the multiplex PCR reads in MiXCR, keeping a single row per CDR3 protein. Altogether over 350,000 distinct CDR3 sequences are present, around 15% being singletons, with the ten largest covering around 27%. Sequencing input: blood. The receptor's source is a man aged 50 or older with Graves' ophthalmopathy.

The CDR3 protein is CASSSRNSGNTIYF. The DNA for the CDR3 is TGTGCCAGCAGCTCCCGCAACTCTGGAAACACCATATATTTT. The V and J genes are TRBV7-8 and TRBJ1-3; no firm D call. The length of the CDR3 is 14 residues. Trimming pared 4 bases from V and 0 bases from J, leaving 7 bases between. CDR1 and CDR2 (germline): SGHVS, FQNEAQ.